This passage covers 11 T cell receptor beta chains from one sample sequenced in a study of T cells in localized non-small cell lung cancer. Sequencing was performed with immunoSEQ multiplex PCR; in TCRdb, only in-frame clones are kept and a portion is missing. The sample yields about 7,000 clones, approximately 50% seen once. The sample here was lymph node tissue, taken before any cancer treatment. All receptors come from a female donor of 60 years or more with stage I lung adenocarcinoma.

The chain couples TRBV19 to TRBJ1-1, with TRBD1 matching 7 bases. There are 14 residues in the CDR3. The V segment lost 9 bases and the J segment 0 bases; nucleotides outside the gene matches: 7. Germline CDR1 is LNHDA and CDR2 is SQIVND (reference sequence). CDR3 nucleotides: TGTGCCAGCCTCAGGGGGAGTCTGAACACTGAAGCTTTCTTT. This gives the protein CASLRGSLNTEAFF.

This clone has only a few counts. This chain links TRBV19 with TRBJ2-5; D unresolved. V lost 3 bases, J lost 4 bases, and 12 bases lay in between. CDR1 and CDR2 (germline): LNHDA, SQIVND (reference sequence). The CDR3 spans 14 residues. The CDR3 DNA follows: TGTGCCAGTAGTATCATCCAGCGCCCAGAGACCCAGTACTTC. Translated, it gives CASSIIQRPETQYF.

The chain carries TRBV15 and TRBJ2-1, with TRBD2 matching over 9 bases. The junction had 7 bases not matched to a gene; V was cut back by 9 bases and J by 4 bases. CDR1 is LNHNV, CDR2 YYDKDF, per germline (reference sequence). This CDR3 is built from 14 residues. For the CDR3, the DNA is TGTGCCACGCAGCCTAGCGGGGAATACAATGAGCAGTTCTTC. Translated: CATQPSGEYNEQFF.

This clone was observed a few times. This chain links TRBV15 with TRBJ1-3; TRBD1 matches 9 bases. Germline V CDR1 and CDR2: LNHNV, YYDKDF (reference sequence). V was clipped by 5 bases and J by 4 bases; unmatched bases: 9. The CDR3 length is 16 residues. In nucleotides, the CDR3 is TGTGCCACCAGCCGTATACAGGGGGCAGGAGGAAACACCATATATTTT. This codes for CATSRIQGAGGNTIYF.

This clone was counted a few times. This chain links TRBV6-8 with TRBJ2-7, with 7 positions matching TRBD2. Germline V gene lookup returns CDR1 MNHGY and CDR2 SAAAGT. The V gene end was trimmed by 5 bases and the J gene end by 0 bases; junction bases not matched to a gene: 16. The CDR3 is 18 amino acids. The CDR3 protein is CASSVRDGQAGISYEQYF. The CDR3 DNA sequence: TGTGCCAGCAGTGTACGGGACGGCCAAGCGGGGATCTCCTACGAGCAGTACTTC.

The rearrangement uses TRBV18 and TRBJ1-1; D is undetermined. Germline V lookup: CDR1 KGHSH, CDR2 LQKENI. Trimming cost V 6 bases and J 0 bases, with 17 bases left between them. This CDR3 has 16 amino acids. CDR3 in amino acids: CASSTSGGQMNTEAFF. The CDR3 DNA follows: TGTGCCAGCTCGACATCAGGAGGGCAGATGAACACTGAAGCTTTCTTT.

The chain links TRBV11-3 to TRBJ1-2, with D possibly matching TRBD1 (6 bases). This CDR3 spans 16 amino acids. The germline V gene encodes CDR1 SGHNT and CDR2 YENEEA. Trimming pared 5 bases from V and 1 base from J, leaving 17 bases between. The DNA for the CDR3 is TGTGCCAGCAGCCCCCGGACAGCGAGGAATAACTATGGCTACACCTTC. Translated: CASSPRTARNNYGYTF.

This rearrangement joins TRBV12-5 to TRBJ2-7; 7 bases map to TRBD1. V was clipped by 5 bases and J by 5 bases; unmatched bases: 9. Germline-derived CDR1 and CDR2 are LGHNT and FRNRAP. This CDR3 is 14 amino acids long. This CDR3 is CASGPLTGYDEQYF. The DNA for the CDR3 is TGTGCTAGTGGTCCGCTGACAGGGTACGACGAGCAGTACTTC. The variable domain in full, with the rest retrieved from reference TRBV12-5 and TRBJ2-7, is DARVTQTPRHKVTEMGQEVTMRCQPILGHNTVFWYRQTMMQGLELLAYFRNRAPLDDSGMPKDRFSAEMPDATLATLKIQPSEPRDSAVYFCASGPLTGYDEQYFGPGTRLTVT.

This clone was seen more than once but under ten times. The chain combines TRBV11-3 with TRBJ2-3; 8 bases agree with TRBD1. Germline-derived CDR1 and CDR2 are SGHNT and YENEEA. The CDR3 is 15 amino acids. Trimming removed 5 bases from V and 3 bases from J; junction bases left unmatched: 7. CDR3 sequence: CASSPRQGATDTQYF. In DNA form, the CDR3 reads TGTGCCAGCAGCCCTCGGCAGGGGGCAACAGATACGCAGTATTTT.

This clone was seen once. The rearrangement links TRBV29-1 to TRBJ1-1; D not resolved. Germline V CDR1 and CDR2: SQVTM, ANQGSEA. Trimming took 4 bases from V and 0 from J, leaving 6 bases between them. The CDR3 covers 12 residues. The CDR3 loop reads CSVGTVNTEAFF. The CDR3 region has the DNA TGCAGCGTTGGGACGGTGAACACTGAAGCTTTCTTT.

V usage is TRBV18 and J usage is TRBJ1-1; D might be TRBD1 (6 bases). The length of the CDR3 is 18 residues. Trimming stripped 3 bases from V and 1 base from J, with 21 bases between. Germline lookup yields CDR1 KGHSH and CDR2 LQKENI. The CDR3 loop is CASSPLPLDSETNTEAFF. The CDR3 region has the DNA TGTGCCAGCTCACCGCTCCCACTGGACAGCGAGACGAACACTGAAGCTTTCTTT.